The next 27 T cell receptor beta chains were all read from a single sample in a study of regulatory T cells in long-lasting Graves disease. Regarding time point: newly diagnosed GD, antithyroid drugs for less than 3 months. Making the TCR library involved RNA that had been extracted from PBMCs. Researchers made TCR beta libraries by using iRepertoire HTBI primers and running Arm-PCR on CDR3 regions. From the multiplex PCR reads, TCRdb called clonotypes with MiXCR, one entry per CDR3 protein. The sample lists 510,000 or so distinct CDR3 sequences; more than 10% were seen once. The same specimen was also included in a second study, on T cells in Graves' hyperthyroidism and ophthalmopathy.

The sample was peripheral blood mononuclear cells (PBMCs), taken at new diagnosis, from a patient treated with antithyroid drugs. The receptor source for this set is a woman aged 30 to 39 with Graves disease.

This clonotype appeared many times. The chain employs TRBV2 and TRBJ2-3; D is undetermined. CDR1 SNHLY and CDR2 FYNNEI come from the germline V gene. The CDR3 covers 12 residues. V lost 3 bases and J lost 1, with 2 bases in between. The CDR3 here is CASSDGTDTQYF. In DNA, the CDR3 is TGTGCCAGCAGTGATGGCACAGATACGCAGTATTTT.

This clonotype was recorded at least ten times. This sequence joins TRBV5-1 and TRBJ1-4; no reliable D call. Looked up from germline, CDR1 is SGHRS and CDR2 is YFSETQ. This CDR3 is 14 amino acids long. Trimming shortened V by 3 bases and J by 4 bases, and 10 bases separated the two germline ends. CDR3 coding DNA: TGCGCCAGCAGCTCGGCCGCGATTAATGAAAAACTGTTTTTT. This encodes CASSSAAINEKLFF.

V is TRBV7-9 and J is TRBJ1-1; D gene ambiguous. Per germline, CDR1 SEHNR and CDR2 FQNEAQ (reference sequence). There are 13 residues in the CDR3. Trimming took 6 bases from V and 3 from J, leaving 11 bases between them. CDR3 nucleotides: TGTGCCAGCAGTCGAGTGCTCGACACTGAAGCTTTCTTT. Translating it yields CASSRVLDTEAFF.

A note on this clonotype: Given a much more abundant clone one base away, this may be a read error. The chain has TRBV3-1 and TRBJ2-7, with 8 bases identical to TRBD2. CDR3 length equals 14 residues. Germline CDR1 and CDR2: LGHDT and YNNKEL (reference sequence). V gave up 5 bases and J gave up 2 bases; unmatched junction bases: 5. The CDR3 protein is CASSYGLAPYEQYF. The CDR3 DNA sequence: TGTGCCAGCAGCTACGGACTAGCCCCCTACGAGCAGTACTTC.

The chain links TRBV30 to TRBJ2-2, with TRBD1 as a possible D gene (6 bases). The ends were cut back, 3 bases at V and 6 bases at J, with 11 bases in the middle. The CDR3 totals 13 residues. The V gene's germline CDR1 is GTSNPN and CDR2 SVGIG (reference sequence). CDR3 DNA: TGTGCCTGGAGGGAACAGGGCCCCGGGGAGCTGTTTTTT. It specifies CAWREQGPGELFF.

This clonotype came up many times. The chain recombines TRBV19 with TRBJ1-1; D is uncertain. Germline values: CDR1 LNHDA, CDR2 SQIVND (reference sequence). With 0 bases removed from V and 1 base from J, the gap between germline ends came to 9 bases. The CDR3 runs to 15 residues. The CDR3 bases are TGTGCCAGTAGTATAGATCTCCCAGGGAACACTGAAGCTTTCTTT. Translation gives CASSIDLPGNTEAFF.

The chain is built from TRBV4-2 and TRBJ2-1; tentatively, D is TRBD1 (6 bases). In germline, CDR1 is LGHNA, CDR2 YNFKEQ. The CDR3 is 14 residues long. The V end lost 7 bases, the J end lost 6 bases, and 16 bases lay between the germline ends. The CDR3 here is CASNTLDSPNEQFF. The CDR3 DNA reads TGTGCCAGCAACACTTTGGACAGTCCCAATGAGCAGTTCTTC.

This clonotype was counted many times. The CDR3, as DNA: TGCGCCAGCAGCCAAGATGGGGACGAGCAGTACTTC. Translation: CASSQDGDEQYF. The chain recombines TRBV4-1 with TRBJ2-7; unclear D gene. Trimming removed 0 bases at V and 5 bases at J, with 5 bases between. CDR1 is MGHRA, CDR2 YSYEKL, per germline. The CDR3 is made up of 12 amino acids.

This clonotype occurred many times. The CDR3: CSAPGLAAINEQFF. CDR3 DNA: TGCAGCGCCCCGGGACTAGCGGCCATCAATGAGCAGTTCTTC. The genes are TRBV29-1 and TRBJ2-1, with 11 bases matching TRBD2. V gave up 7 bases and J gave up 6 bases; unmatched junction bases: 8. The CDR3 has 14 amino acids. The germline CDR1 and CDR2 sequences are SQVTM and ANQGSEA.

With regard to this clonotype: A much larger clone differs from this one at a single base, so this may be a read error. CDR3 nucleotide sequence: TGTGCCGGCAGTTCCTCGCTTGACAGGGAGAGGGGCGAGCAGTACTTC. Its translation: CAGSSSLDRERGEQYF. The chain combines TRBV12-3 or TRBV12-4 with TRBJ2-7, with 7 bases aligning to TRBD1. This CDR3 is 16 amino acids long.

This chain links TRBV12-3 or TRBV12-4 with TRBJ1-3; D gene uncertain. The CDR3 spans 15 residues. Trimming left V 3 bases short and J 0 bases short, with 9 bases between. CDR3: CASSLSRRSGNTIYF. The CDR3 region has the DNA TGTGCCAGCAGTTTGAGTCGACGCTCTGGAAACACCATATATTTT.

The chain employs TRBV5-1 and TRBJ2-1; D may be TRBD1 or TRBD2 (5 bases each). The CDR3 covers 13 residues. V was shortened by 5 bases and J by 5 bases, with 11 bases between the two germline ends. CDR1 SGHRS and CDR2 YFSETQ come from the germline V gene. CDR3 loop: CASRPGPNNEQFF. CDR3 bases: TGCGCCAGCAGACCGGGACCAAACAATGAGCAGTTCTTC.

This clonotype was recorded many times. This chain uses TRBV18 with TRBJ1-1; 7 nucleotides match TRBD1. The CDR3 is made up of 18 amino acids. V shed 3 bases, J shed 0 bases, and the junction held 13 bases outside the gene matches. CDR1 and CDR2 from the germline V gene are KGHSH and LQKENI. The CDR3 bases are TGTGCCAGCTCACCTCGGACAGGAAGAATGGCAATGAACACTGAAGCTTTCTTT. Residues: CASSPRTGRMAMNTEAFF. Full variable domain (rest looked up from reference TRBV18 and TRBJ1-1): NAGVMQNPRHLVRRRGQEARLRCSPMKGHSHVYWYRQLPEEGLKFMVYLQKENIIDESGMPKERFSAEFPKEGPSILRIQQVVRGDSAAYFCASSPRTGRMAMNTEAFFGQGTRLTVV.

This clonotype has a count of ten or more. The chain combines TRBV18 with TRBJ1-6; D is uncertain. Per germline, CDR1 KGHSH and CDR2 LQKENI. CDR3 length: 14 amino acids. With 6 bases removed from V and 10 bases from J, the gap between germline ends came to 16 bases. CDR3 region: CASSRDMAPSPLHF. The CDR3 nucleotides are TGTGCCAGCTCTCGAGACATGGCCCCCTCACCCCTCCACTTT.

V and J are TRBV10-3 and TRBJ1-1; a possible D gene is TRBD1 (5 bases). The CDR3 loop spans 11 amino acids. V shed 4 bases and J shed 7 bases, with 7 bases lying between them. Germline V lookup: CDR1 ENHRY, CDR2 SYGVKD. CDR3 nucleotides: TGTGCCATCAGTGGGGGCAGTGAAGCTTTCTTT. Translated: CAISGGSEAFF.

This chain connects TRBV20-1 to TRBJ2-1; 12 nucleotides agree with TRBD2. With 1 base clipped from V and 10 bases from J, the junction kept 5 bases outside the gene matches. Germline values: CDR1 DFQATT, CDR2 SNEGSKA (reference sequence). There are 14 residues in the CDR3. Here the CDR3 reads CSARGPSGRGEQFF. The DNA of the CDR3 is TGCAGTGCTAGAGGGCCTAGCGGGAGGGGAGAGCAGTTCTTC.

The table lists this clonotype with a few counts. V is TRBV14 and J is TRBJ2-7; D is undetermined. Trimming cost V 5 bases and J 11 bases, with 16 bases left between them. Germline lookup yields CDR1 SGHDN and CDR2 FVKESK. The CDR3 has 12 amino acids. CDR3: CASSVRTEKKYF. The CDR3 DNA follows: TGTGCCAGCAGCGTACGGACCGAGAAGAAGTACTTC.

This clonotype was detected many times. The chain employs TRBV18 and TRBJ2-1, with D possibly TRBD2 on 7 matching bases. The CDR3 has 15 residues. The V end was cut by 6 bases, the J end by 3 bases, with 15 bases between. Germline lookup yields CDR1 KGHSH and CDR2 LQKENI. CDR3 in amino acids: CASSRGLADYNEQFF. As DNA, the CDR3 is TGTGCCAGCTCTCGGGGGCTAGCGGACTACAATGAGCAGTTCTTC.

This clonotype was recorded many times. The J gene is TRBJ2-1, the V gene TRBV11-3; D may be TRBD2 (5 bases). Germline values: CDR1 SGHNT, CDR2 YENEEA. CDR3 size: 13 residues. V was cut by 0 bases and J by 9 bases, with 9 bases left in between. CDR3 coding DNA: TGTGCCAGCAGCTTAGACCATGAGGGTGAGCAGTTCTTC. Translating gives CASSLDHEGEQFF.

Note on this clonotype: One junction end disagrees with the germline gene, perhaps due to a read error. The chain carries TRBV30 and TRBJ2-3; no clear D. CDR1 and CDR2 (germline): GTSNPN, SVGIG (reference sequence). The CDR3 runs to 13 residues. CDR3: CAWRVHSTDTRYF. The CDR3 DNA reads TGTGCCTGGAGGGTTCATAGCACAGATACGCGGTATTTT. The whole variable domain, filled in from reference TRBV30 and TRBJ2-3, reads SQTIHQWPATLVQPVGSPLSLECTVEGTSNPNLYWYRQAAGRGLQLLFYSVGIGQISSEVPQNLSASRPQDRQFILSSKKLLLSDSGFYLCAWRVHSTDTRYFGPGTRLTVL.

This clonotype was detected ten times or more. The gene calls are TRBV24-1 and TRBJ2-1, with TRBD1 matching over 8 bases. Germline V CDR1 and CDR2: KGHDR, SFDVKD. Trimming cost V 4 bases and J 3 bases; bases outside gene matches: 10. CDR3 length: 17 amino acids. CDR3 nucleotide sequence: TGTGCCACCAGTGAGGGGGGACAGGCCCCTAACTACAATGAGCAGTTCTTC. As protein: CATSEGGQAPNYNEQFF.

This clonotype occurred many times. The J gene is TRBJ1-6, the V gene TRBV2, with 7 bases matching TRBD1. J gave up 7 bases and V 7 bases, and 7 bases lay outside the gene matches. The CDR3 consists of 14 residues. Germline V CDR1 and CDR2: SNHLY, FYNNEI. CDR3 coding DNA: TGTGCCAGCATTTCCGGGACAGAGAATTCACCCCTCCACTTT. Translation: CASISGTENSPLHF.

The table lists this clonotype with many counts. The CDR3 region is CASSQAGGGDTQYF. The DNA of the CDR3 is TGTGCCAGCAGCCAAGCGGGAGGGGGAGATACGCAGTATTTT. The chain links TRBV3-1 to TRBJ2-3; 8 positions agree with TRBD2. Germline V lookup: CDR1 LGHDT, CDR2 YNNKEL (reference sequence). CDR3 length: 14 residues. The V and J ends lost 1 base and 5 bases, in that order; junction bases with no gene match: 2.

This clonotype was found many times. CDR3 in amino acids: CASSPSSVRTDTQYF. In nucleotides, the CDR3 is TGTGCCAGCTCACCAAGCTCAGTAAGAACAGATACGCAGTATTTT. The rearrangement joins TRBV18 to TRBJ2-3; D remains unclear. This CDR3 is 15 amino acids long. V lost 2 bases and J lost 3, with 12 bases in between. The V gene's germline CDR1 is KGHSH and CDR2 LQKENI. Filled out from reference TRBV18 and TRBJ2-3, the complete variable domain reads NAGVMQNPRHLVRRRGQEARLRCSPMKGHSHVYWYRQLPEEGLKFMVYLQKENIIDESGMPKERFSAEFPKEGPSILRIQQVVRGDSAAYFCASSPSSVRTDTQYFGPGTRLTVL.

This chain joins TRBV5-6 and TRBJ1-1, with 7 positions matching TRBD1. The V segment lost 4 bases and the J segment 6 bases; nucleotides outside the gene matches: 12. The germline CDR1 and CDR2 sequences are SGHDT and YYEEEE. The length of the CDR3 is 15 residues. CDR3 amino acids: CASSPRDRTDAEAFF. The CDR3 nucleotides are TGTGCCAGCAGCCCACGGGACAGAACCGACGCTGAAGCTTTCTTT.

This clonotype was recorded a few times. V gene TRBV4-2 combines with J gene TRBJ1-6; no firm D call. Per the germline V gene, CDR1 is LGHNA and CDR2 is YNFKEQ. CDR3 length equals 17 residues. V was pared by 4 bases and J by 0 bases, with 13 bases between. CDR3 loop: CASSPSRSSSYNSPLHF. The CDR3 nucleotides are TGTGCCAGCAGCCCGTCCCGCAGTAGCTCCTATAATTCACCCCTCCACTTT.

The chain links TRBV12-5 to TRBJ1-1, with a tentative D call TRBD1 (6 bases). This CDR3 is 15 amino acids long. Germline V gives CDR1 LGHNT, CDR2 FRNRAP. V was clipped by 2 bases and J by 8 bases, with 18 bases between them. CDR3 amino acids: CASGLTTLGGAEAFF. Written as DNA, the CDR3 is TGTGCTAGTGGTTTGACCACCCTAGGGGGGGCGGAAGCTTTCTTT.